A single sample gave rise to the 5 T cell receptor beta chains below, sequenced in a study of blood T cell repertoires in COVID-19. Using immunoSEQ multiplex PCR, the repertoire was profiled, and TCRdb retains in-frame clones only, with some absent. The table includes tens of thousands of clones, approximately 90% detected once. The source material was peripheral blood. The receptors come from a woman aged 80 or over with acute or convalescent COVID-19.

This clone has a single count. This rearrangement joins TRBV23-1 to TRBJ2-7, with TRBD2 matching 8 bases. TRBV23-1 is annotated as an ORF whose role is uncertain. This CDR3 has 18 residues. V shed 0 bases, J shed 1 base, and the junction held 11 bases outside the gene matches. This CDR3 reads CASSQSRSPGGASYEQYF. The CDR3, as DNA: TGCGCCAGCAGTCAATCCAGGTCCCCCGGGGGGGCTTCCTACGAGCAGTACTTC.

The rearrangement uses TRBV2 and TRBJ1-3; no definite D call. The CDR3 is 17 residues long. Germline CDR1 SNHLY, CDR2 FYNNEI. Trimming stripped 0 bases from V and 0 bases from J, with 12 bases between. The CDR3 sequence: CASSEASRRTSGNTIYF. The CDR3 nucleotides are TGTGCCAGCAGTGAAGCCTCTAGAAGAACCTCTGGAAACACCATATATTTT.

V gene TRBV7-3 combines with J gene TRBJ1-1; D is ambiguous. CDR3 length: 13 amino acids. V lost 2 bases to trimming and J lost 5 bases, with 9 bases between them. Germline V gene data show CDR1 as SGHTA and CDR2 as FQGTGA. The CDR3 sequence is CASSLLTETEAFF. CDR3 coding DNA: TGTGCCAGCAGCTTACTGACGGAGACTGAAGCTTTCTTT. The full variable domain, with the rest looked up from reference TRBV7-3 and TRBJ1-1, is GAGVSQTPSNKVTEKGKYVELRCDPISGHTALYWYRQSLGQGPEFLIYFQGTGAADDSGLPNDRFFAVRPEGSVSTLKIQRTERGDSAVYLCASSLLTETEAFFGQGTRLTVV.

The V gene is TRBV4-1, the J gene TRBJ2-2; 8 bases align to TRBD2. The CDR3 covers 16 residues. CDR1 and CDR2 from the germline V gene are MGHRA and YSYEKL. Trimming at V came to 4 bases and at J to 5 bases, leaving 9 bases not matched to a gene. The chain's CDR3 is CASSRFSGIGTGELFF. In nucleotides, the CDR3 is TGCGCCAGCAGCCGGTTTAGCGGGATAGGGACCGGGGAGCTGTTTTTT.

CDR3 loop: CATFRDTYGYTF. The CDR3 coding sequence is TGTGCCACCTTCCGGGACACATATGGCTACACCTTC. This chain connects TRBV19 to TRBJ1-2; tentatively, D is TRBD1 (6 bases). Between the trimmed V and J ends, which lost 10 bases and 5 bases, there was a span of 14 bases. The CDR3 totals 12 residues. From germline, CDR1 is LNHDA and CDR2 SQIVND (reference sequence).